This T cell receptor beta chain comes out of a study of T cell changes during pregnancy in multiple sclerosis. The germline V gene encodes CDR1 MDHEN and CDR2 SYDVKM. The CDR3 is 12 residues long. V was trimmed by 8 bases and J by 3 bases, leaving 11 bases between them. Profiling relied on immunoSEQ multiplex PCR, and the TCRdb table lists in-frame clones only, not all of them. Of tens of thousands of clones in the sample, 85% to 95% were seen once. This clone was recorded once. V gene TRBV28 combines with J gene TRBJ2-7; D uncertain. This clonotype was obtained from a female donor in good health, enrolled as a control in a pregnancy study. The sample here was CD4+ T cells from peripheral blood mononuclear cells, taken in the second trimester of pregnancy. CDR3 loop: CASCSSHYEQYF. The DNA of the CDR3 is TGTGCCAGCTGTAGCAGCCACTACGAGCAGTACTTC.